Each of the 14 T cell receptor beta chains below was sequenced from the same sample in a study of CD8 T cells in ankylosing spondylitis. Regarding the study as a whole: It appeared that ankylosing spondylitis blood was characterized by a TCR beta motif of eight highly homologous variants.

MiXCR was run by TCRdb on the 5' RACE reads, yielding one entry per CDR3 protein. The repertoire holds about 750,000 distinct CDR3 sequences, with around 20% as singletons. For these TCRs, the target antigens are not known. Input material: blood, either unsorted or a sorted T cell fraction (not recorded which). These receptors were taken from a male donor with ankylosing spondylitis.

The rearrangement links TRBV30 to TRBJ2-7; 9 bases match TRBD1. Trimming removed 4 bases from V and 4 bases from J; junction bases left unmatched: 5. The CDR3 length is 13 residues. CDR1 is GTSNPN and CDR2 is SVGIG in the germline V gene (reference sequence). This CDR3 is CAWTGTGLYEQYF. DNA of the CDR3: TGTGCCTGGACCGGGACAGGGCTGTACGAGCAGTACTTC.

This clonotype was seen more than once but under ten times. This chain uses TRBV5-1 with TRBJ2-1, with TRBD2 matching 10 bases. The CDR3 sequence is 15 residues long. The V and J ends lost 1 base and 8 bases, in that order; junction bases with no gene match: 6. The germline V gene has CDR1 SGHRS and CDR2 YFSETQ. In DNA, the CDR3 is TGCGCCAGCAGCTTGTCAGCGGGAGGGCCATATGAGCAGTTCTTC. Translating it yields CASSLSAGGPYEQFF. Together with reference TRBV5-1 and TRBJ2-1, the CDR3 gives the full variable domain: KAGVTQTPRYLIKTRGQQVTLSCSPISGHRSVSWYQQTPGQGLQFLFEYFSETQRNKGNFPGRFSGRQFSNSRSEMNVSTLELGDSALYLCASSLSAGGPYEQFFGPGTRLTVL.

DNA of the CDR3: TGTGCCAGCAGAAAGGGACAGGCGGTCTACGAGCAGTACTTC. Encoded protein: CASRKGQAVYEQYF. This chain joins TRBV6-1 and TRBJ2-7; TRBD1 matches 8 bases. Per germline, CDR1 MNHNS and CDR2 SASEGT. The CDR3 is made up of 14 amino acids. The ends lost 6 bases at V and 3 bases at J; junction bases unmatched: 7.

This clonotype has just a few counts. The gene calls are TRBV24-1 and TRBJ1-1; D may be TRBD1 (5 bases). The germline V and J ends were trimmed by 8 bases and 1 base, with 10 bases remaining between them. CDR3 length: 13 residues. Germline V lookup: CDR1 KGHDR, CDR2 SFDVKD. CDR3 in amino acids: CATKGAGNTEAFF. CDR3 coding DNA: TGTGCCACCAAAGGGGCGGGGAACACTGAAGCTTTCTTT.

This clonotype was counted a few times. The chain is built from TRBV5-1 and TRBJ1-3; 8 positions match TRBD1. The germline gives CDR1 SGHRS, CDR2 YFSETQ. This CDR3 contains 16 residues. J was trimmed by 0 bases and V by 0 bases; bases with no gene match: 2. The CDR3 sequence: CASSLGTGYSGNTIYF. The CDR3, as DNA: TGCGCCAGCAGCTTGGGGACAGGGTACTCTGGAAACACCATATATTTT.

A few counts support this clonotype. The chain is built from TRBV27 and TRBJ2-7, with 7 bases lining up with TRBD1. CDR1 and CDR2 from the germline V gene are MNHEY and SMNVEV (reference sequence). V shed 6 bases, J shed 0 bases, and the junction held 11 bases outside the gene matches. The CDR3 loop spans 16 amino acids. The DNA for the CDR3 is TGTGCCAGCAGGTCGAAGCCGGGACAGCTCTCCTACGAGCAGTACTTC. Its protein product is CASRSKPGQLSYEQYF.

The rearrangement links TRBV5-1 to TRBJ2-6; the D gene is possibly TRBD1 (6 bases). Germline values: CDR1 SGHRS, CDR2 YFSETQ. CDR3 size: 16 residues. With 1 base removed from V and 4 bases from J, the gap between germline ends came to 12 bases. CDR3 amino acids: CASSLTGTEGANVLTF. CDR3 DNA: TGCGCCAGCAGCTTGACAGGGACCGAGGGGGCCAACGTCCTGACTTTC.

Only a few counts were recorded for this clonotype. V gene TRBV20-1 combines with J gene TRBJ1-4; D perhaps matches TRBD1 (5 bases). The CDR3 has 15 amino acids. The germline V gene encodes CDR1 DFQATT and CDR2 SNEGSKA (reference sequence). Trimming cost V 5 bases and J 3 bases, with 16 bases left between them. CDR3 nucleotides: TGCAGTGCTCCGAGACAGCCCGCAGCTAATGAAAAACTGTTTTTT. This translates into CSAPRQPAANEKLFF.

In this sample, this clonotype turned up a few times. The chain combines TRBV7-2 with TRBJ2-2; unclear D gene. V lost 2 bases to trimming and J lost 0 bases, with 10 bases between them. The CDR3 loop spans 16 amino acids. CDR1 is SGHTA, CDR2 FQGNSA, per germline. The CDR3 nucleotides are TGTGCCAGCAGCTTATTCCTCAACGCGAACACCGGGGAGCTGTTTTTT. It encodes CASSLFLNANTGELFF.

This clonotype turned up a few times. The CDR3 loop reads CSAKAGQGIGNTIYF. CDR3 DNA sequence: TGCAGTGCAAAAGCGGGACAGGGAATCGGAAACACCATATATTTT. The V gene is TRBV20-1, the J gene TRBJ1-3, with TRBD1 matching over 9 bases. This CDR3 region has 15 residues. Germline V gene lookup returns CDR1 DFQATT and CDR2 SNEGSKA (reference sequence). V shed 6 bases, J shed 4 bases, and the junction held 10 bases outside the gene matches.

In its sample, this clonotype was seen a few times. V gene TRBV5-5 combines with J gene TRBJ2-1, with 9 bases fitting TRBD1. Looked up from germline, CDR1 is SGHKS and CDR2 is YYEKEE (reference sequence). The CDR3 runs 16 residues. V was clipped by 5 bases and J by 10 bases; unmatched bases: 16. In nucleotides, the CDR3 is TGTGCCAGCAGTTTACCTAGACAGGGGGTTACTTGGGAGCAGTTCTTC. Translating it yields CASSLPRQGVTWEQFF.

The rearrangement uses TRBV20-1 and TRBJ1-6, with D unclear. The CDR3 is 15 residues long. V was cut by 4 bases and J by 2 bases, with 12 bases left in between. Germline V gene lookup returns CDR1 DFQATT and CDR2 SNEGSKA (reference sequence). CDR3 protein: CSAIGDTTYNSPLHF. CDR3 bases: TGCAGTGCTATTGGCGATACAACCTATAATTCACCCCTCCACTTT.

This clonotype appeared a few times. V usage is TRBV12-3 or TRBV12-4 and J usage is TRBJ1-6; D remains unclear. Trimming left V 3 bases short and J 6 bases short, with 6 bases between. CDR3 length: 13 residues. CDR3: CASSFASNSPLHF. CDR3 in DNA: TGTGCCAGCAGTTTCGCCAGTAATTCACCCCTCCACTTT.

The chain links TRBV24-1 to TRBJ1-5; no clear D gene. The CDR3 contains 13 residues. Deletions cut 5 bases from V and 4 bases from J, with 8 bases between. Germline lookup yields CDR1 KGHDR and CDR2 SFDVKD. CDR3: CATSGPRNQPQHF. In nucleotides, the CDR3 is TGTGCCACCAGTGGGCCACGTAATCAGCCCCAGCATTTT.